Following are 9 T cell receptor beta chains from one sample sequenced in a study of cytomegalovirus exposure and HLA in healthy donors. PCR primers comprised 60 Vbeta and 13 Jbeta primers. Assay used: immunoSEQ multiplex PCR; TCRdb lists only in-frame clones, some missing. The sample has approximately 140,000 clones, and its top ten clones hold 1.5% to 1.8%. The source material was PBMCs. All receptors derive from a middle-aged woman in good health and CMV-seronegative.

The genes are TRBV4-3 and TRBJ1-4; tentative D call: TRBD1 (5 bases). The CDR3 has 15 residues. Trimming left V 3 bases short and J 8 bases short, with 16 bases between. Germline loops: CDR1 LGHNA, CDR2 YSLEER. The chain's CDR3 is CASSHSTGGIEKLFF. CDR3 sequence (DNA): TGCGCCAGCAGCCATTCCACCGGGGGGATCGAAAAACTGTTTTTT.

The gene calls are TRBV10-2 and TRBJ2-7, with TRBD2 as a possible D gene (6 bases). The CDR3 has 14 amino acids. V was trimmed by 8 bases and J by 6 bases, leaving 20 bases between them. From germline, CDR1 is WSHSY and CDR2 SAAADI. The CDR3 sequence is CASHGGPRGVEQYF. The DNA for the CDR3 is TGCGCCAGCCACGGGGGTCCTCGAGGAGTCGAGCAGTACTTC.

This chain connects TRBV10-3 to TRBJ2-3; TRBD1 is a possible D gene (5 bases). The CDR3 runs to 14 residues. Looked up from germline, CDR1 is ENHRY and CDR2 is SYGVKD. V lost 6 bases and J lost 0, with 10 bases in between. In DNA, the CDR3 is TGTGCCATCAGGGCGACAGTGAGCACAGATACGCAGTATTTT. Protein sequence: CAIRATVSTDTQYF.

This sequence joins TRBV7-2 and TRBJ2-5; D ambiguous. The CDR3 extends over 13 amino acids. Trimming removed 4 bases from V and 5 bases from J, with 11 bases in between. Germline lookup yields CDR1 SGHTA and CDR2 FQGNSA. The CDR3 DNA follows: TGTGCCAGCAGCTCTGACATAAGCGAGACCCAGTACTTC. Translation gives CASSSDISETQYF.

The V call is TRBV6-1, the J call TRBJ2-3, with TRBD2 matching over 9 bases. The CDR3 is made up of 15 amino acids. The germline V gene encodes CDR1 MNHNS and CDR2 SASEGT. V shed 7 bases, J shed 4 bases, and the junction held 9 bases outside the gene matches. The CDR3, as DNA: TGTGCCAGCAACCGCGGGGGGGCTGGGGCAGATACGCAGTATTTT. Translating it yields CASNRGGAGADTQYF.

CDR3: CASSSQYRVTEAFF. CDR3 in DNA: TGTGCCAGCAGCTCCCAATACAGGGTGACTGAAGCTTTCTTT. This rearrangement joins TRBV9 to TRBJ1-1; tentatively, D is TRBD1 (6 bases). The CDR3 extends over 14 amino acids. CDR1 SGDLS and CDR2 YYNGEE come from the germline V gene. The germline V and J ends were trimmed by 4 bases and 5 bases, with 15 bases remaining between them.

V and J are TRBV4-3 and TRBJ2-1; TRBD2 agrees at 9 bases. Germline V gives CDR1 LGHNA, CDR2 YSLEER. V dropped 1 base and J dropped 7; count of bases not matched to a gene: 11. The CDR3 extends over 17 amino acids. DNA for the CDR3: TGCGCCAGCAGCCAAGTAGATGGGGCGGGGGGGTATAATGAGCAGTTCTTC. It yields the protein CASSQVDGAGGYNEQFF.

The chain has TRBV7-8 and TRBJ1-2; D is perhaps TRBD1 (6 bases). The CDR3 consists of 14 residues. The germline V and J ends were trimmed by 2 bases and 5 bases, with 12 bases remaining between them. Per the germline V gene, CDR1 is SGHVS and CDR2 is FQNEAQ. CDR3 nucleotides: TGTGCCAGCAGCTTAACTAGGGACAAGTATGGCTACACCTTC. Translating gives CASSLTRDKYGYTF.

The chain recombines TRBV1 with TRBJ2-7; TRBD2 is the table's D call, not checked against the DNA. TRBV1 is a recognized pseudogene. The CDR3 covers 18 residues. Here the CDR3 DNA reads TGCACCAGCAGCCAATGGCTAGCGGGGCGACTCGACTCCTACGAGCAGTACTTC. Amino acid sequence: CTSSQWLAGRLDSYEQYF.